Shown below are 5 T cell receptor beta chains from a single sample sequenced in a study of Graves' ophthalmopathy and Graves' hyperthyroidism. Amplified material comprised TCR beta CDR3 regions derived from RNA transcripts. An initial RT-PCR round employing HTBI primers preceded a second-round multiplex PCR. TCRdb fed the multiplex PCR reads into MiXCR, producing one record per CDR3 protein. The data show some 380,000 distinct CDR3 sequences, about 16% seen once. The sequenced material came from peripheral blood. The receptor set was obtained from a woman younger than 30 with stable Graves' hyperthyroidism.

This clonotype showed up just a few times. Here the CDR3 reads CASSSSGGQPQHF. The CDR3 DNA reads as TGCGCCAGCAGCTCTTCAGGGGGTCAGCCCCAGCATTTT. The J gene is TRBJ1-5, the V gene TRBV5-1; 7 bases are a match to TRBD1. The CDR3 runs 13 residues. Germline V gene sequence: CDR1 SGHRS, CDR2 YFSETQ. V gave up 3 bases and J gave up 6 bases; unmatched junction bases: 3.

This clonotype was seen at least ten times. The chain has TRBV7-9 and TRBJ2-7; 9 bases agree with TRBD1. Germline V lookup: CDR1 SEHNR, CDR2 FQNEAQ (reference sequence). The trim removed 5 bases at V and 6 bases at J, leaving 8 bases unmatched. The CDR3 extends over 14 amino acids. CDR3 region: CASSILGQGGEQYF. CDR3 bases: TGTGCCAGCAGCATCCTGGGACAGGGAGGCGAGCAGTACTTC.

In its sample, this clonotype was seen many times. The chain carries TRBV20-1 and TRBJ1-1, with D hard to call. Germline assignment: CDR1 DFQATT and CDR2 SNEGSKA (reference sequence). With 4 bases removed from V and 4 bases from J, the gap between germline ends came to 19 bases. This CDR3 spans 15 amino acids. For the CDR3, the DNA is TGCAGTGCTACATCTTCGTCCGGGCCTCTCACTGAAGCTTTCTTT. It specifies CSATSSSGPLTEAFF.

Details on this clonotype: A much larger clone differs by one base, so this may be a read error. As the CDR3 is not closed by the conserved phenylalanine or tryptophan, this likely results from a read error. In DNA, the CDR3 is TGTGCCAGCAAAATCACCGCGTCCTACGAGCAGTACTTG. Amino acids: CASKITASYEQYL. The chain is built from TRBV27 and TRBJ2-7; D remains unclear. Germline V gives CDR1 MNHEY, CDR2 SMNVEV (reference sequence). This CDR3 spans 13 amino acids. Trimming removed 7 bases at V and 1 base at J, with 11 bases between.

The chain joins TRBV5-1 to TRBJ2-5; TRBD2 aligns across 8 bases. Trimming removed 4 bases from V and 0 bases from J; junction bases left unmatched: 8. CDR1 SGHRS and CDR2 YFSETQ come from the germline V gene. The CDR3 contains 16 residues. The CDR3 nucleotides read TGCGCCAGCAGCAGGACCGGGGGGGGCAACCAAGAGACCCAGTACTTC. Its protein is CASSRTGGGNQETQYF.